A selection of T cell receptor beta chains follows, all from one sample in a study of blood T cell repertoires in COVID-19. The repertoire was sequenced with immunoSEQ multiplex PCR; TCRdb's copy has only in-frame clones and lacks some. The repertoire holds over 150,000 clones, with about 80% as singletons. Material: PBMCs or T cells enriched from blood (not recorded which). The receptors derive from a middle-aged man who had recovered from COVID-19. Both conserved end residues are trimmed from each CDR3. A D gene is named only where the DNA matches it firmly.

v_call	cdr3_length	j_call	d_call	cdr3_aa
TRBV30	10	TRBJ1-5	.	AWSLPGQPQH
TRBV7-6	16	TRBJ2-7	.	ASSARAITGTGAYEQY
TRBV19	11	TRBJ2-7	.	ASSTKGLFEQY
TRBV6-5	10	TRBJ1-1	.	ASSHPEGEAF
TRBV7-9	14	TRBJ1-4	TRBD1	ASSLVVRDRVYQLF
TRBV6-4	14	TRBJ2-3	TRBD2	ASSPASGGATDTQY
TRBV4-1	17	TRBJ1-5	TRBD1	ASSPTPGQVITNNQPQH
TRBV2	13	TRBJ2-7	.	ASSELELYSYEQY
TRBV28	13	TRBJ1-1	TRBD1	ASSLHRGANTEAF
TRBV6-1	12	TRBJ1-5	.	ASSEASGMEPQH
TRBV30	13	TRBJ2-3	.	AWSVRQGRGDTQY
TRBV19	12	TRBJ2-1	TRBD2	ASSPGRVHNEQF
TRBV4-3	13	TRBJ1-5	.	ASSQEWEMNQPQH
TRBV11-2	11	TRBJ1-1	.	ASSLEQFTEAF
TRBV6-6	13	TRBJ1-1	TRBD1	ASTGGTGLNTEAF
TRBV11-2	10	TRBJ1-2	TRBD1	ASRTGGGGYT
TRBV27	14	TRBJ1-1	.	ASSLEAGHLNTEAF
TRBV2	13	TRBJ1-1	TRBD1	ASSDWGQENTEAF
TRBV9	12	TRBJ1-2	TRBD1	ASSVVQGDYGYT
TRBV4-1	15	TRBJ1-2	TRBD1	ASSRLPGQGPNYGYT
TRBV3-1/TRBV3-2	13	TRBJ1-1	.	ASSQDSAGNTEAF
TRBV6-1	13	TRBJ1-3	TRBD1	ASSEHRQGGNTIY
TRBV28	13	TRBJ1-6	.	ASSLSDTYNSPLH
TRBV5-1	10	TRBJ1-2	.	ASSHSGGGYT
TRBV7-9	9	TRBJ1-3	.	AGGSGNTIY
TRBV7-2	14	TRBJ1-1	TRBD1	ASSLIQGAGHTEAF
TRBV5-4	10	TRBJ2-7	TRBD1	ASSWTGTEQY
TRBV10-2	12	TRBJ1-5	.	ASSESGRNQPQH
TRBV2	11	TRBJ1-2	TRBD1	ASRATGSHGYT
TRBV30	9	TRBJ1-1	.	AWSPSREAF
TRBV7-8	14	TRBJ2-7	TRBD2	ASSSVGGGQAYEQY
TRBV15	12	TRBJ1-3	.	ATSRTGSGNTIY
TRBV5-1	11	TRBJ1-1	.	ASSLAFAHEAF
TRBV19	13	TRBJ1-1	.	ASSRGQKQGTEAF
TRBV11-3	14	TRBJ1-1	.	ASGRGRGEEDTEAF
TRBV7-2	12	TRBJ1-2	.	ASSSSGVNYGYT
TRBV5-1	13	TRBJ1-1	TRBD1	ASSWGQLLNTEAF
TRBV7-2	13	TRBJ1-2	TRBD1	ASSLSDRAIYGYT
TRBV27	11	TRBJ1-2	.	ASSPAGGGGYT
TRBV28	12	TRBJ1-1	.	ASRLQDGHTEAF